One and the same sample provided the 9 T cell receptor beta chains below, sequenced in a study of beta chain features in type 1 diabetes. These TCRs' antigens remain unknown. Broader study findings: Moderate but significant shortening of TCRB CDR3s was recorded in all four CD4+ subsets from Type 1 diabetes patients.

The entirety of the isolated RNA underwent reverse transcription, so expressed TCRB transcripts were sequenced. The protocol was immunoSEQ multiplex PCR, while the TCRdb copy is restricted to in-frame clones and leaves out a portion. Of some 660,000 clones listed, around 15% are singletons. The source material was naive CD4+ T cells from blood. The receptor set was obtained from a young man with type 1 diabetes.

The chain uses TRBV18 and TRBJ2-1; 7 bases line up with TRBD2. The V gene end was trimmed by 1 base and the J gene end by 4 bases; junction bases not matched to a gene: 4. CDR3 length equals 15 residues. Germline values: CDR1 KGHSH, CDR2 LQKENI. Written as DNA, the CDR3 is TGTGCCAGCTCACCACGAGTAGCGGGTTACAATGAGCAGTTCTTC. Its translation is CASSPRVAGYNEQFF.

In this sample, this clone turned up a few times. The CDR3 protein is CAWLIWYGQPQHF. The CDR3 DNA sequence: TGTGCCTGGTTGATCTGGTACGGTCAGCCCCAGCATTTT. The rearrangement joins TRBV30 to TRBJ1-5; D remains ambiguous. Germline loops: CDR1 GTSNPN, CDR2 SVGIG (reference sequence). The CDR3 runs to 13 residues. The ends were cut back, 5 bases at V and 6 bases at J, with 14 bases in the middle.

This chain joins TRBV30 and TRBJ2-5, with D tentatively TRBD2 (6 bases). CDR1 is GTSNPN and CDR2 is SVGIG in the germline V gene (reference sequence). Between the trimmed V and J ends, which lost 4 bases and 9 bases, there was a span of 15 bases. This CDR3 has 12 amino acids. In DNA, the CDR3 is TGTGCCTGGAAGCTCCTGGGCGGGGCCCAGTACTTC. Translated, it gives CAWKLLGGAQYF. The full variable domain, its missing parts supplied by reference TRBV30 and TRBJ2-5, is SQTIHQWPATLVQPVGSPLSLECTVEGTSNPNLYWYRQAAGRGLQLLFYSVGIGQISSEVPQNLSASRPQDRQFILSSKKLLLSDSGFYLCAWKLLGGAQYFGPGTRLLVL.

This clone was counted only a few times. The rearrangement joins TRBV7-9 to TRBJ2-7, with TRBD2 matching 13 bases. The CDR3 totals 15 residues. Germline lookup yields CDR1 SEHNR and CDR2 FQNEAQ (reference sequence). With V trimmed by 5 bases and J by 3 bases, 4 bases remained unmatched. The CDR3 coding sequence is TGTGCCAGCAGCCAAAGACTAGCGGGAGGCTACGAGCAGTACTTC. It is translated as CASSQRLAGGYEQYF.

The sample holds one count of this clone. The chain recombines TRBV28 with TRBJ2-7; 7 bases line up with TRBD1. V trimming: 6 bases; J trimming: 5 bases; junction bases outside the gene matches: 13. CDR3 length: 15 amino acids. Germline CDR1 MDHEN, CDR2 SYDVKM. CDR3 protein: CASSPLGAGGDEQYF. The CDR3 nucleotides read TGTGCCAGCAGCCCCCTGGGGGCAGGGGGTGACGAGCAGTACTTC.

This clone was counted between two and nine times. The CDR3 sequence is CASSSIAGGRETQYF. DNA for the CDR3: TGTGCCAGCAGCTCCATAGCGGGAGGGCGGGAGACCCAGTACTTC. V gene TRBV5-4 combines with J gene TRBJ2-5; 11 bases agree with TRBD2. V shed 3 bases, J shed 5 bases, and the junction held 6 bases outside the gene matches. This CDR3 region has 15 residues. Germline-derived CDR1 and CDR2 are SGHNT and YYREEE (reference sequence).

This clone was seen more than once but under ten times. The CDR3 spells CASSLTPGQGRGNTQYF. The CDR3 nucleotides read TGTGCCAGCAGCCTAACCCCTGGACAGGGTCGAGGTAATACGCAGTATTTT. The chain couples TRBV7-9 to TRBJ2-3, with TRBD1 matching over 8 bases. Germline CDR1 SEHNR, CDR2 FQNEAQ (reference sequence). The junction had 17 bases not matched to a gene; V was cut back by 5 bases and J by 7 bases. This CDR3 contains 17 residues.

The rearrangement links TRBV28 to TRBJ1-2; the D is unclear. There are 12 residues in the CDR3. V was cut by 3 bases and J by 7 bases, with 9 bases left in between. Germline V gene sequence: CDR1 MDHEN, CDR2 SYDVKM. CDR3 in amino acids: CASSFTAGGYTF. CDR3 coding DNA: TGTGCCAGCAGTTTTACAGCGGGTGGCTACACCTTC.

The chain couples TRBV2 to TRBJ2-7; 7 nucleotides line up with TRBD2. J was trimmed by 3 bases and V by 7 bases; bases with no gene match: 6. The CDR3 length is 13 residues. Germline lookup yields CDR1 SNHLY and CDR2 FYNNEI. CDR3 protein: CASTPGGGYEQYF. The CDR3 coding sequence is TGTGCCAGCACTCCGGGGGGAGGCTACGAGCAGTACTTC.